One and the same sample provided the 7 T cell receptor beta chains below, sequenced in a study of blood T cell repertoires in COVID-19. TCRdb's copy holds only in-frame clones and misses some; the assay was immunoSEQ multiplex PCR. The table lists around 130,000 clones, about 87% of them singletons, with approximately 2.3% in the top ten. Sequenced sample: peripheral blood. The receptors were sampled from a woman aged 50 to 60 with acute or convalescent COVID-19.

V gene TRBV15 combines with J gene TRBJ1-3, with a tentative D call TRBD1 (6 bases). The V and J ends lost 4 bases and 0 bases respectively, with 13 bases between them. Germline V gene lookup returns CDR1 LNHNV and CDR2 YYDKDF (reference sequence). CDR3 length: 16 residues. The CDR3 protein is CATSNPTGSSGNTIYF. The CDR3 region has the DNA TGTGCCACCAGCAACCCGACAGGAAGCTCTGGAAACACCATATATTTT. Using reference TRBV15 and TRBJ1-3 for the parts outside the CDR3, the full variable domain is DAMVIQNPRYQVTQFGKPVTLSCSQTLNHNVMYWYQQKSSQAPKLLFHYYDKDFNNEADTPDNFQSRRPNTSFCFLDIRSPGLGDTAMYLCATSNPTGSSGNTIYFGEGSWLTVV.

CDR3 in amino acids: CASSQTSGELTDTQYF. The CDR3 DNA is TGCGCCAGCAGCCAGACTAGCGGGGAACTCACAGATACGCAGTATTTT. The chain employs TRBV4-3 and TRBJ2-3, with TRBD2 matching over 11 bases. Germline trimming cut 3 bases from V and 2 bases from J; bases unmatched to any gene: 4. From germline, CDR1 is LGHNA and CDR2 YSLEER. This CDR3 is built from 16 residues.

In its sample, this clone ranks as medium-sized. The CDR3 loop is CASSWISGTGGYTEAFF. CDR3 sequence (DNA): TGTGCCAGCAGTTGGATCTCCGGGACAGGGGGGTATACTGAAGCTTTCTTT. V usage is TRBV28 and J usage is TRBJ1-1; 11 nucleotides line up with TRBD1. Germline lookup yields CDR1 MDHEN and CDR2 SYDVKM. The V segment lost 4 bases and the J segment 5 bases; nucleotides outside the gene matches: 12. This CDR3 spans 17 amino acids.

This sequence joins TRBV29-1 and TRBJ2-1; D ambiguous. V lost 3 bases to trimming and J lost 5 bases, with 11 bases between them. Germline values: CDR1 SQVTM, CDR2 ANQGSEA. This CDR3 is 13 amino acids long. The CDR3 is CSVERQLNNEQFF. The CDR3 region has the DNA TGCAGCGTTGAGAGGCAACTTAACAATGAGCAGTTCTTC.

CDR3: CASSLRGLAFSSYEQYF. The CDR3 bases are TGTGCCAGCAGCTTGAGGGGACTAGCGTTTAGCTCCTACGAGCAGTACTTC. This sequence joins TRBV5-6 and TRBJ2-7, with 10 bases that match TRBD2. V lost 1 base, J lost 0 bases, and 7 bases stayed unmatched. The CDR3 is 17 residues long. Looked up from germline, CDR1 is SGHDT and CDR2 is YYEEEE.

This rearrangement joins TRBV7-9 to TRBJ2-7, with 7 positions matching TRBD2. In germline, CDR1 is SEHNR, CDR2 FQNEAQ (reference sequence). This CDR3 is built from 15 residues. J was trimmed by 6 bases and V by 5 bases; bases with no gene match: 13. The CDR3 is CASSPMGGSDREQYF. The CDR3, as DNA: TGTGCCAGCAGCCCGATGGGGGGGTCTGATCGCGAGCAGTACTTC.

The chain links TRBV6-1 to TRBJ2-3, with a weak D call TRBD2 (6 bases). The germline gives CDR1 MNHNS, CDR2 SASEGT. The V end lost 1 base, the J end lost 1 base, and 9 bases lay between the germline ends. CDR3 size: 15 residues. The CDR3 spells CASSEVAEGTDTQYF. The CDR3, as DNA: TGTGCCAGCAGTGAAGTAGCGGAAGGCACAGATACGCAGTATTTT.